This is a list of T cell receptor beta chains from one sample in a study of blood T cell repertoires in COVID-19. The data were produced by immunoSEQ multiplex PCR, yet TCRdb's version contains in-frame clones alone and is incomplete. Among around 340,000 clones listed, around 80% were seen once. Material: peripheral blood. The receptors originated from a man aged 30-40 years with active or convalescent COVID-19. The CDR3 runs from the conserved cysteine through the conserved F or W. The D gene is left open where the match is weak. Clone size is given for some rows only: seen once, a few or many times, or a class if the clone is expanded.

clone size	V gene	D gene	J gene	CDR3 protein
.	TRBV7-6	TRBD2	TRBJ2-1	CASSLGGTTSYNEQFF
.	TRBV5-5	.	TRBJ1-1	CASSPGGVRSWDTEAFF
.	TRBV5-1	TRBD2	TRBJ2-3	CASSPDEGRGGRDTQYF
.	TRBV5-6	.	TRBJ1-1	CASSLGPNTEAFF
.	TRBV18	.	TRBJ2-7	CASSPAGKAHEQYF
.	TRBV12-3/TRBV12-4	.	TRBJ1-5	CASSSDRSQPQHF
.	TRBV4-1	TRBD2	TRBJ2-1	CASSLRTRSDEQFF
.	TRBV7-2	TRBD1	TRBJ2-3	CASSLTGGTQYF
once	TRBV28	.	TRBJ2-1	CASSPRHSSYNEQFF
.	TRBV4-1	TRBD2	TRBJ2-1	CATRRPGTRDHNEQFF
.	TRBV9	.	TRBJ1-3	CASSVGGGPSGNTIYF
few	TRBV3-1/TRBV3-2	.	TRBJ2-1	CASSQERGEQFF
.	TRBV2	.	TRBJ1-4	CASLKRPTNEKLFF
.	TRBV4-1	.	TRBJ2-1	CASSQQGQHSYNEQFF
.	TRBV28	.	TRBJ2-7	CASSLVGGEQYF
.	TRBV18	.	TRBJ2-3	CASSPARTDTQYF
few	TRBV5-1	.	TRBJ2-2	CASSPEVATGELFF
.	TRBV7-2	.	TRBJ2-3	CASSFRGAPTDTQYF
.	TRBV7-9	.	TRBJ1-6	CASGRRLGRGPYNSPLHF
.	TRBV5-1	TRBD1	TRBJ2-6	CASSIKAGTAFSGANVLTF
.	TRBV6-2/TRBV6-3	TRBD1	TRBJ1-4	CASSYQRGLSTNEKLFF
.	TRBV4-3	TRBD1	TRBJ1-3	CASSLRTGGGNTIYF
few	TRBV29-1	.	TRBJ2-1	CSVELRGRMVRDEQFF
.	TRBV19	TRBD1	TRBJ2-2	CASSRDRAAGELFF
once	TRBV19	TRBD2	TRBJ2-1	CASRVGGAGDEQFF